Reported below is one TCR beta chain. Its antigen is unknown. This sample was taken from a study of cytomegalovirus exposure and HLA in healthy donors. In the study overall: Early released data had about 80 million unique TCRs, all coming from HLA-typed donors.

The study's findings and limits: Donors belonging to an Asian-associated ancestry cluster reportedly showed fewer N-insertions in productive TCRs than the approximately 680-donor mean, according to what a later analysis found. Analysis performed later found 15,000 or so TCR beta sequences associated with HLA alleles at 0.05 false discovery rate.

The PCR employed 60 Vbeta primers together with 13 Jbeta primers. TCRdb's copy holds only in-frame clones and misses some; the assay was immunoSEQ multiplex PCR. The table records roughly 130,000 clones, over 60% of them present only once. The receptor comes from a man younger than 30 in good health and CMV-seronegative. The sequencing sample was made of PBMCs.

CDR3 sequence (DNA): TGCGCCAGCAGCTTTAGCGGGGGGACCGGGGAGCTGTTTTTT. This sequence encodes CASSFSGGTGELFF. The V gene is TRBV5-1, the J gene TRBJ2-2, with TRBD2 matching over 10 bases. V lost 2 bases to trimming and J lost 5 bases; unmatched junction nucleotides: 0. Germline CDR1 SGHRS, CDR2 YFSETQ. This CDR3 is 14 amino acids long.